Listed here is a single TCR beta chain. The entry originates in a study of technical replicates of blood from a few donors. This CDR3 spans 14 amino acids. The germline gives CDR1 LGHNT, CDR2 FRNRAP. Trimming took 0 bases from V and 6 from J, leaving 11 bases between them. The data were produced by immunoSEQ multiplex PCR, yet TCRdb's version contains in-frame clones alone and is incomplete. The top ten hold approximately 0.27% of the sample, which has 74,000 or so clones, around nine tenths seen once. Sequences were obtained from T cells isolated from PBMCs. The receptor's source is a human donor in good health. The J gene is TRBJ1-2, the V gene TRBV12-5, with a possible D match to TRBD1 (6 bases). The CDR3 region has the DNA TGTGCTAGTGGTTTGGTAGGGGGAAAGGATGGCTACACCTTC. Translating it yields CASGLVGGKDGYTF.